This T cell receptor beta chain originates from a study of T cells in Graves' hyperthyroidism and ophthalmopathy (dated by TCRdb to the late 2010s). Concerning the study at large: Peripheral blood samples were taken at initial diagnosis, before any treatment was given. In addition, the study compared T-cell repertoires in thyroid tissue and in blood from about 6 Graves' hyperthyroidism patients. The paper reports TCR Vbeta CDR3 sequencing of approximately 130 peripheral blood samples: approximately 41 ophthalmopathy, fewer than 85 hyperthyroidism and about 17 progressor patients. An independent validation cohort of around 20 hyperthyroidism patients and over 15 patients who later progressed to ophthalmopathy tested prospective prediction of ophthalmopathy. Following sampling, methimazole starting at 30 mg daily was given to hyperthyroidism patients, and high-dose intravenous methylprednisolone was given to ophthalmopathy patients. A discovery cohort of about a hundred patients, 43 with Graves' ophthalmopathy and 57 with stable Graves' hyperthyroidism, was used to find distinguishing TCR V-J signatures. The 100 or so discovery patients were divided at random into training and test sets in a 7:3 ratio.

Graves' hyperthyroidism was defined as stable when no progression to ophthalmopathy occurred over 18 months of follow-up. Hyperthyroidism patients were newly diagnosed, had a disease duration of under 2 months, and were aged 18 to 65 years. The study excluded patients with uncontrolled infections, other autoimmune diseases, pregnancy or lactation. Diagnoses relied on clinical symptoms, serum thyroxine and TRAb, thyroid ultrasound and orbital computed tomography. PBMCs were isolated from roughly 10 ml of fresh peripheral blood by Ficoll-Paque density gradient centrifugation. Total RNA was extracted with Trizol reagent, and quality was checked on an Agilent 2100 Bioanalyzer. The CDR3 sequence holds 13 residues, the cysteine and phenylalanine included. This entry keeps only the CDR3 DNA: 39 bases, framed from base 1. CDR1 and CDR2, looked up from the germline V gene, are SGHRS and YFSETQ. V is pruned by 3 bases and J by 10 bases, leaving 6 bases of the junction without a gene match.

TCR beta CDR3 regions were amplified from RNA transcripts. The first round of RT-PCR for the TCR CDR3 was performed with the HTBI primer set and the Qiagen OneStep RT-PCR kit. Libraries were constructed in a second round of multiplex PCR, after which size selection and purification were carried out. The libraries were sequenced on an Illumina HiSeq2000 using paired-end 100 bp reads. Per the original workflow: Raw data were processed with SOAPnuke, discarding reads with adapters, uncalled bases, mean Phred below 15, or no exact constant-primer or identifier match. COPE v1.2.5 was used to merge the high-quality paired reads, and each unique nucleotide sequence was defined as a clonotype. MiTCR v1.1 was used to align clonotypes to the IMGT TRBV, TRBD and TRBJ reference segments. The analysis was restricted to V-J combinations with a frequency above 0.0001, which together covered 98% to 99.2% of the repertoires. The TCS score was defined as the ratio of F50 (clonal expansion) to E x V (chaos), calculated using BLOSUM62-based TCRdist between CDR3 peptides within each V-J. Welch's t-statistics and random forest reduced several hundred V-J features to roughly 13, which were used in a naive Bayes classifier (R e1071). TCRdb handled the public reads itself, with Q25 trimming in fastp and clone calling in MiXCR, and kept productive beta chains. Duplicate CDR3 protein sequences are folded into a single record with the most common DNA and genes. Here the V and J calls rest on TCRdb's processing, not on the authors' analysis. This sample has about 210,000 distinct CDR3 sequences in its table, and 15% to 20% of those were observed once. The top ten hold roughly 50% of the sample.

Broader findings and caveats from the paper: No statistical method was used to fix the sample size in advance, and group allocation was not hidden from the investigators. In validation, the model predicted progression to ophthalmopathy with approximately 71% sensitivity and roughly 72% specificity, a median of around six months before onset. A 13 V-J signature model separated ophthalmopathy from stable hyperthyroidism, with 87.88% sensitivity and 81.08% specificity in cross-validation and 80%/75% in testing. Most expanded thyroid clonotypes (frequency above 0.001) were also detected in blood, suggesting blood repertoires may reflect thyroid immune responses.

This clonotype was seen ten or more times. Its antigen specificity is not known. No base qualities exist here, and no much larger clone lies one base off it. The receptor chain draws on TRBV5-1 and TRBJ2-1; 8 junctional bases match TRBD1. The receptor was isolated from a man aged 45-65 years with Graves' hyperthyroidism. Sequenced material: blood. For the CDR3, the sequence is CASSYGQGGEQFF. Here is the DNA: TGCGCCAGCAGCTACGGACAGGGTGGGGAGCAGTTCTTC.